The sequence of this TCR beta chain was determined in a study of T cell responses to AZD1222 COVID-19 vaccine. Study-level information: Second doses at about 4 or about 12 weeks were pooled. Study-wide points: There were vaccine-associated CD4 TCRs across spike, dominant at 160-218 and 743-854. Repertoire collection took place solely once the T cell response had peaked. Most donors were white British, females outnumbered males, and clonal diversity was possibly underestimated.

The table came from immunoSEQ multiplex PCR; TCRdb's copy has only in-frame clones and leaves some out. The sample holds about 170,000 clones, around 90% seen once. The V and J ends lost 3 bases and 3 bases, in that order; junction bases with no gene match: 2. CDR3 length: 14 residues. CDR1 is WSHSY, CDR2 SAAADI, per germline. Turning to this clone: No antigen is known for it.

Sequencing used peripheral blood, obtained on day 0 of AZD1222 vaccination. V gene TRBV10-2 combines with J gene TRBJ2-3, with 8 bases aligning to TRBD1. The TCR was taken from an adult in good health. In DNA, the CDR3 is TGCGCCAGCAGTGAAACAGGGGGGACAGATACGCAGTATTTT. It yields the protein CASSETGGTDTQYF.